These T cell receptor beta chains were read from a single sample in a study of long-term antiretroviral therapy in people with HIV. Some clones are missing from TCRdb's copy, which holds only in-frame ones; the method was immunoSEQ multiplex PCR. Seen here are about 39,000 clones, 85% to 90% observed once, and the top ten hold roughly 6.1%. Here the sequenced sample was unsorted PBMCs, taken 3.1 years after starting antiretroviral therapy. The receptors derive from a woman aged 45 to 65 with HIV. The CDR3 runs from the conserved cysteine through the conserved F or W. A D gene is named only where the DNA matches it firmly. Clone size is shown for a subset of rows, as once, few, many or a class of expanded clone.

V gene	clone size	J gene	D gene	CDR3 protein	CDR3 DNA
TRBV2	NA	TRBJ1-1	NA	CASRLSLGANTEAFF	TGTGCCAGCAGGCTCTCATTAGGGGCGAACACTGAAGCTTTCTTT
TRBV16	once	TRBJ2-7	NA	CASSQSGAGSYEQYF	TGTGCCAGCAGCCAATCTGGGGCCGGGTCCTACGAGCAGTACTTC
TRBV29-1	NA	TRBJ1-4	TRBD1	CSAWTGGDEKLFF	TGCAGCGCCTGGACAGGGGGGGATGAAAAACTGTTTTTT
TRBV27	NA	TRBJ2-3	NA	CASSLADTQYF	TGTGCCAGCAGTCTAGCAGATACGCAGTATTTT
TRBV7-6	few	TRBJ1-2	TRBD1	CASSSGQGRDGYTF	TGTGCCAGCAGCTCCGGACAGGGAAGGGATGGCTACACCTTC
TRBV6-1	once	TRBJ1-4	TRBD1	CASRTTGVNEKLFF	TGTGCCAGCAGAACTACAGGGGTTAATGAAAAACTGTTTTTT
TRBV19	once	TRBJ2-2	TRBD1	CASNDRALTGELFF	TGTGCCAGTAACGACAGGGCATTAACCGGGGAGCTGTTTTTT
TRBV18	once	TRBJ1-5	NA	CASSPSKTAEDNQPQHF	TGTGCCAGCTCACCAAGTAAAACAGCGGAGGACAATCAGCCCCAGCATTTT
TRBV6-1	NA	TRBJ1-1	NA	CASSVTGGNTEAFF	TGTGCCAGCAGTGTAACCGGGGGCAACACTGAAGCTTTCTTT
TRBV10-3	once	TRBJ2-5	TRBD1	CAISEGDRGARQETQYF	TGTGCCATCAGTGAGGGGGACAGGGGCGCACGCCAAGAGACCCAGTACTTC
TRBV18	NA	TRBJ1-5	NA	CASSEGSNQPQHF	TGTGCCAGCTCCGAGGGCAGCAATCAGCCCCAGCATTTT
TRBV19	NA	TRBJ2-7	NA	CASSGLSYEQYF	TGTGCCAGTAGCGGCCTCTCCTACGAGCAGTACTTC
TRBV2	NA	TRBJ1-1	NA	CASSEYGPRNTEAFF	TGTGCCAGCAGTGAATATGGTCCGCGGAACACTGAAGCTTTCTTT
TRBV5-5	NA	TRBJ1-3	NA	CASSLGGDTGNTIYF	TGTGCCAGCAGCTTGGGGGGTGACACTGGAAACACCATATATTTT
TRBV6-5	NA	TRBJ1-6	TRBD1	CASSPGQGYNSPLHF	TGTGCCAGCAGTCCTGGACAGGGGTATAATTCACCCCTCCACTTT
TRBV19	few	TRBJ2-7	NA	CASSPTGASYEQYF	TGTGCCAGTAGTCCGACAGGCGCGTCCTACGAGCAGTACTTC
TRBV2	NA	TRBJ2-7	NA	CASNGEPYEQYF	TGTGCCAGCAACGGGGAACCCTACGAGCAGTACTTC
TRBV4-2	NA	TRBJ2-3	NA	CASSQEQNEGDTQYF	TGTGCCAGCAGCCAAGAGCAGAATGAGGGCGATACGCAGTATTTT
TRBV30	NA	TRBJ2-5	TRBD2	CASDWGGETQYF	TGTGCCTCCGATTGGGGAGGGGAGACCCAGTACTTC
TRBV19	few	TRBJ1-6	NA	CASSIAGDSPLHF	TGTGCCAGTAGTATTGCCGGGGATTCACCCCTCCACTTT
TRBV27	NA	TRBJ1-2	NA	CASSTGQKNYGYTF	TGTGCCAGCAGTACCGGACAGAAAAACTATGGCTACACCTTC
TRBV7-9	once	TRBJ1-3	TRBD1	CASSPVGQLPDSGNTIYF	TGTGCCAGCAGCCCGGTGGGACAGTTGCCAGACTCTGGAAACACCATATATTTT
TRBV6-5	NA	TRBJ1-2	TRBD1	CASRAPGQGGYGYTF	TGTGCCAGCAGGGCACCGGGACAGGGTGGCTATGGCTACACCTTC
TRBV6-1	NA	TRBJ1-2	NA	CASSEGILGSYGYTF	TGTGCCAGCAGTGAAGGGATTCTAGGGAGCTATGGCTACACCTTC
TRBV27	NA	TRBJ1-1	NA	CASSLMGLTEAFF	TGTGCCAGCAGTTTAATGGGACTCACTGAAGCTTTCTTT
TRBV6-5	NA	TRBJ1-1	TRBD1	CASSSNRGREAFF	TGTGCCAGCAGTTCGAACAGGGGCCGTGAAGCTTTCTTT
TRBV9	NA	TRBJ2-7	NA	CASSAHPKTSLSYEQYF	TGTGCCAGCAGCGCGCATCCAAAGACATCTCTCTCCTACGAGCAGTACTTC
TRBV19	NA	TRBJ1-1	NA	CASSNTANTEAFF	TGTGCCAGTAGTAATACGGCGAACACTGAAGCTTTCTTT
TRBV18	once	TRBJ1-5	NA	CASSPRRRDSNQPQHF	TGTGCCAGCTCTCCCAGGCGCAGGGATAGCAATCAGCCCCAGCATTTT
TRBV10-3	NA	TRBJ2-5	TRBD1	CAISSGQDQETQYF	TGTGCCATCAGCTCGGGACAGGACCAAGAGACCCAGTACTTC
TRBV4-3	NA	TRBJ1-2	NA	CASSQDLPVGQLYGYTF	TGCGCCAGCAGCCAAGATCTGCCAGTAGGACAACTCTATGGCTACACCTTC
TRBV9	NA	TRBJ2-7	NA	CASSPHPDPYEQYF	TGTGCCAGCAGCCCCCATCCGGATCCTTACGAGCAGTACTTC
TRBV5-1	NA	TRBJ2-7	NA	CASSPQGGLYEQYF	TGCGCCAGCAGCCCGCAGGGGGGTCTATACGAGCAGTACTTC
TRBV7-6	NA	TRBJ2-1	TRBD2	CASSPRLASNEQFF	TGTGCCAGCAGCCCACGACTAGCCTCAAATGAGCAGTTCTTC
TRBV6-6	NA	TRBJ2-7	NA	CASSLRAVRQYF	TGTGCCAGCAGTCTCCGGGCCGTGAGGCAGTACTTC
TRBV18	NA	TRBJ1-3	NA	CASSPFDSHTSSGNTIYF	TGTGCCAGCTCACCTTTTGACAGCCACACCAGCTCTGGAAACACCATATATTTT
TRBV6-6	NA	TRBJ2-5	NA	CASSRVEFQETQYF	TGTGCCAGCAGCCGGGTTGAATTCCAAGAGACCCAGTACTTC
TRBV7-2	NA	TRBJ1-2	NA	CASSLESGHGYTF	TGTGCCAGCAGCTTAGAATCCGGGCATGGCTACACCTTC
TRBV18	NA	TRBJ1-1	NA	CASFTSGAKNTEAFF	TGTGCCAGCTTCACCTCGGGGGCTAAGAACACTGAAGCTTTCTTT
TRBV4-1	NA	TRBJ2-3	NA	CASSQAGADTQYF	TGCGCCAGCAGCCAAGCGGGGGCCGATACGCAGTATTTT
TRBV14	few	TRBJ2-1	NA	CASSQETVSSYNEQFF	TGTGCCAGCAGCCAAGAGACAGTTTCTTCCTACAATGAGCAGTTCTTC
TRBV30	NA	TRBJ2-7	TRBD2	CAWSAGGYEQYF	TGTGCCTGGAGTGCGGGGGGCTACGAGCAGTACTTC
TRBV2	NA	TRBJ2-1	TRBD2	CASSEFAGGPYNEQFF	TGTGCCAGCAGTGAATTTGCGGGGGGGCCCTACAATGAGCAGTTCTTC
TRBV11-2	NA	TRBJ2-2	NA	CARIANRSTGELFF	TGTGCCAGGATAGCTAATAGGTCCACCGGGGAGCTGTTTTTT
TRBV19	few	TRBJ1-2	NA	CASSTRTESFYGYTF	TGTGCCAGTAGTACCAGGACGGAGTCGTTCTATGGCTACACCTTC
TRBV5-1	NA	TRBJ2-1	TRBD1	CASSLAGTANNEQFF	TGCGCCAGCAGCTTGGCCGGGACAGCTAACAATGAGCAGTTCTTC
TRBV5-1	NA	TRBJ2-5	TRBD2	CASSPERGQETQYF	TGCGCCAGCAGCCCCGAGCGGGGACAAGAGACCCAGTACTTC
TRBV5-1	NA	TRBJ2-2	NA	CASSSGGAGGELFF	TGCGCCAGCTCCTCGGGGGGCGCGGGCGGGGAGCTGTTTTTT
TRBV6-5	NA	TRBJ1-2	NA	CASSLKAGYGYTF	TGTGCCAGCAGTCTAAAGGCGGGGTATGGCTACACCTTC
TRBV27	once	TRBJ2-7	NA	CASTPLGRDNEQYF	TGTGCCAGCACCCCGTTGGGCAGGGATAACGAGCAGTACTTC
TRBV6-5	NA	TRBJ1-1	NA	CASSYYREAFF	TGTGCCAGCAGTTACTATAGGGAAGCTTTCTTT
TRBV18	NA	TRBJ1-5	NA	CASSPFGQELNQPQHF	TGTGCCAGCTCACCATTTGGGCAGGAACTTAATCAGCCCCAGCATTTT
TRBV6-5	NA	TRBJ1-4	NA	CASSGAGGVEKLFF	TGTGCCAGCAGTGGGGCAGGTGGTGTTGAAAAACTGTTTTTT
TRBV29-1	once	TRBJ2-1	NA	CSVMGTVVEQFF	TGCAGCGTGATGGGGACTGTAGTTGAGCAGTTCTTC
TRBV27	NA	TRBJ2-4	TRBD1	CASSSQGALAKNIQYF	TGTGCCAGCAGTTCACAGGGGGCTTTGGCCAAAAACATTCAGTACTTC
TRBV6-5	NA	TRBJ1-6	NA	CASRGPNSPLHF	TGTGCCAGCAGGGGCCCAAATTCACCCCTCCACTTT
TRBV5-1	NA	TRBJ2-3	NA	CASSLFGYSSTDTQYF	TGCGCCAGCAGCTTATTCGGATACTCTAGCACAGATACGCAGTATTTT
TRBV9	NA	TRBJ1-1	TRBD1	CASSPFQTGSTTEAFF	TGTGCCAGCAGCCCCTTTCAGACAGGGTCGACCACTGAAGCTTTCTTT
TRBV2	once	TRBJ1-3	NA	CASTEIGGNTIYF	TGTGCCAGCACTGAAATTGGTGGAAACACCATATATTTT